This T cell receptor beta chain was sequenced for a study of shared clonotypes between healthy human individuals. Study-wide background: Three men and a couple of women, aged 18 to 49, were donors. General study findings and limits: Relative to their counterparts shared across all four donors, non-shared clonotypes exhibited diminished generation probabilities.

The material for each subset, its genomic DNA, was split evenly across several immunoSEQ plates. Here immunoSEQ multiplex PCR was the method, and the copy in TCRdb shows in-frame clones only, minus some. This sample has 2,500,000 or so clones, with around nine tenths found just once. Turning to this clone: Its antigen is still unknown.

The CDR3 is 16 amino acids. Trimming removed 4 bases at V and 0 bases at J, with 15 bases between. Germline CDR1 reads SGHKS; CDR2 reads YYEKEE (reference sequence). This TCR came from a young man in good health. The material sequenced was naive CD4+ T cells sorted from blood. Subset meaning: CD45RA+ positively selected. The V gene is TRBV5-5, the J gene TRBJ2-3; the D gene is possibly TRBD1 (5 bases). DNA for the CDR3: TGTGCCAGCAGCGCTGCTAGGGGAATTAGCACAGATACGCAGTATTTT. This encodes CASSAARGISTDTQYF.